The clone carrying this T cell receptor beta chain was observed a few times. This sample was included in a study of blood T cell repertoires in COVID-19. TCRdb's copy holds only in-frame clones and misses some; the assay was immunoSEQ multiplex PCR. The table shows 200,000 to 250,000 clones, with about 80% occurring only once. Recovered participants had two consecutive negative NP/OP PCR tests, healthcare professional clearance, or symptom resolution. V was shortened by 5 bases and J by 4 bases, with 18 bases between the two germline ends. The CDR3 runs 16 residues. Germline loops: CDR1 SGHVS, CDR2 FQNEAQ.

The chain joins TRBV7-8 to TRBJ1-5; D is possibly TRBD1 (6 bases). The sequenced sample consisted of PBMCs or T cells enriched from blood (not recorded which). The TCR comes from a man aged 55 to 70 who had recovered from COVID-19. The CDR3 loop is CASSLMSTGLNQPQHF. In DNA form, the CDR3 reads TGTGCCAGCAGCCTGATGTCGACAGGATTAAATCAGCCCCAGCATTTT.